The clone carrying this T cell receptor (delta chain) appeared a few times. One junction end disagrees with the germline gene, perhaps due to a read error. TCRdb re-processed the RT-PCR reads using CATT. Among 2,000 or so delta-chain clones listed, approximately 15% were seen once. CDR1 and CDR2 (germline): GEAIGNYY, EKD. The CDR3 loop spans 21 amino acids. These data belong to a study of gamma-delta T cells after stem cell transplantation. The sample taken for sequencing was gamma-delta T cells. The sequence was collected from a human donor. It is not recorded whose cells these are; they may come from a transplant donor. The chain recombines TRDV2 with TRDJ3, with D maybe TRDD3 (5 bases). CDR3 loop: CACDTVRGLDRNSCDTRQMFF. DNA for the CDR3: TGTGCCTGTGACACCGTCCGGGGGCTAGACCGCAACTCCTGTGACACCCGACAGATGTTTTTC.